What follows are 15 T cell receptor beta chains derived from one specimen sequenced in a study of T cell repertoires and Cas9 in healthy adults. Some clones are missing from TCRdb's copy, which holds only in-frame ones; the method was immunoSEQ multiplex PCR. This table holds more than 12,000 clones, around 90% found once. The material sequenced was Tregs (CD4+, CD25+, CD127-, CD137-, CD154-) from PBMCs; culture status not recorded. The origin of the receptors is a human donor in good health.

In its sample, this clone was seen once. The chain recombines TRBV6-6 with TRBJ2-7, with D possibly TRBD2 on 6 matching bases. The CDR3 is 13 residues long. Germline lookup yields CDR1 MNHNY and CDR2 SVGAGI (reference sequence). V gave up 2 bases and J gave up 13 bases, with 18 bases separating them. This chain's CDR3 is CASSYPGAGGVYF. DNA for the CDR3: TGTGCCAGCAGTTACCCGGGAGCTGGGGGTGTCTACTTC.

This chain joins TRBV30 and TRBJ1-2; tentative D call: TRBD1 (6 bases). Per germline, CDR1 GTSNPN and CDR2 SVGIG (reference sequence). The CDR3 extends over 11 amino acids. Trimming pared 4 bases from V and 5 bases from J, leaving 8 bases between. The CDR3 DNA reads TGTGCCTGGACGGGGGCGTATGGCTACACCTTC. Its protein is CAWTGAYGYTF.

J is TRBJ1-2 and V is TRBV6-1; 7 nucleotides agree with TRBD1. CDR3 length equals 14 residues. Germline values: CDR1 MNHNS, CDR2 SASEGT. With V trimmed by 6 bases and J by 3 bases, 7 bases remained unmatched. This chain's CDR3 is CASRIQGPYYGYTF. The DNA of the CDR3 is TGTGCCAGCAGAATACAGGGGCCGTACTATGGCTACACCTTC.

The rearrangement links TRBV7-9 to TRBJ1-1; D is unclear. V was cut by 10 bases and J by 6 bases, with 6 bases left in between. CDR1 and CDR2 from the germline V gene are SEHNR and FQNEAQ (reference sequence). CDR3 length: 9 amino acids. CDR3 sequence (DNA): TGTGCCACTTCGGCTGAAGCTTTCTTT. As protein: CATSAEAFF. Drawing the rest from reference TRBV7-9 and TRBJ1-1, the complete variable domain is DTGVSQNPRHKITKRGQNVTFRCDPISEHNRLYWYRQTLGQGPEFLTYFQNEAQLEKSRLLSDRFSAERPKGSFSTLEIQRTEQGDSAMYLCATSAEAFFGQGTRLTVV.

The chain links TRBV6-5 to TRBJ1-6, with D possibly TRBD1 on 6 matching bases. Germline V gives CDR1 MNHEY, CDR2 SVGAGI. CDR3 length: 12 amino acids. V was trimmed by 7 bases and J by 6 bases, leaving 7 bases between them. Here the CDR3 DNA reads TGTGCCAGCACCAGGGGTAATTCACCCCTCCACTTT. Translated: CASTRGNSPLHF.

The chain links TRBV14 to TRBJ1-1; D is perhaps TRBD1 (5 bases). The CDR3 runs 16 residues. The germline V and J ends were trimmed by 0 bases and 0 bases, with 11 bases remaining between them. Germline V gene sequence: CDR1 SGHDN, CDR2 FVKESK. The CDR3 spells CASSQEGVGMNTEAFF. As DNA, the CDR3 is TGTGCCAGCAGCCAAGAAGGGGTGGGGATGAACACTGAAGCTTTCTTT.

The genes are TRBV7-3 and TRBJ2-3; 10 bases agree with TRBD2. V shed 0 bases and J 6 bases; nucleotides not matched to a gene: 12. The germline gives CDR1 SGHTA, CDR2 FQGTGA. This CDR3 region has 18 residues. The CDR3 region has the DNA TGTGCCAGCAGCTTAACGCGTGGCCTAGCGGGGGTCGGTGATACGCAGTATTTT. This codes for CASSLTRGLAGVGDTQYF.

The V and J genes are TRBV7-8 and TRBJ2-7, with 9 bases fitting TRBD1. The CDR3 covers 15 residues. Germline V gene lookup returns CDR1 SGHVS and CDR2 FQNEAQ. Losses at the gene ends were 1 base for V and 5 bases for J; bases not matched to a gene: 6. The CDR3 is CASSLETGGYHEQYF. Here the CDR3 DNA reads TGTGCCAGCAGCTTAGAAACAGGGGGCTACCACGAGCAGTACTTC.

This chain connects TRBV11-2 to TRBJ2-7; 13 bases fit TRBD2. This CDR3 has 16 residues. From germline, CDR1 is SGHAT and CDR2 FQNNGV. V dropped 4 bases and J dropped 5; count of bases not matched to a gene: 8. The CDR3 loop reads CASSSNPGLAGDEQYF. In nucleotides, the CDR3 is TGTGCCAGCAGCTCCAACCCTGGACTAGCGGGGGACGAGCAGTACTTC.

The chain employs TRBV19 and TRBJ2-5; D is unresolved. The CDR3 is 13 residues long. The germline gives CDR1 LNHDA, CDR2 SQIVND (reference sequence). Trimming took off 4 bases at V and 1 base at J, with 7 bases between the two ends. CDR3 sequence: CASSRPPQETQYF. DNA for the CDR3: TGTGCCAGTAGTAGGCCACCCCAAGAGACCCAGTACTTC.

The J gene is TRBJ2-5, the V gene TRBV6-1, with D possibly matching TRBD1 (7 bases). CDR1 is MNHNS, CDR2 SASEGT, per germline. The V end was cut by 6 bases, the J end by 1 base, with 12 bases between. The CDR3 runs to 14 residues. Here the CDR3 DNA reads TGTGCCAGCAGGCCCCAGGGGGGCCAAGAGACCCAGTACTTC. It translates to CASRPQGGQETQYF.

The chain uses TRBV2 and TRBJ1-2; TRBD1 matches 8 bases. V was clipped by 4 bases and J by 5 bases; unmatched bases: 6. CDR3 size: 14 residues. CDR1 and CDR2 (germline): SNHLY, FYNNEI. CDR3 nucleotide sequence: TGTGCCAGCAGTGGGGACAGGTTCGCTTATGGCTACACCTTC. This sequence encodes CASSGDRFAYGYTF.

For this clone: An end of the junction differs from the germline gene, which may be a read error. The CDR3 bases are TGTGCCAGCCCACCACCAGGGGGTCCTTATGGCTACACCTTC. Its translation is CASPPPGGPYGYTF. The V call is TRBV18, the J call TRBJ1-2, with 7 bases lining up with TRBD1. The CDR3 covers 14 residues. Germline CDR1 is KGHSH and CDR2 is LQKENI. The full variable domain, with the rest looked up from reference TRBV18 and TRBJ1-2, is NAGVMQNPRHLVRRRGQEARLRCSPMKGHSHVYWYRQLPEEGLKFMVYLQKENIIDESGMPKERFSAEFPKEGPSILRIQQVVRGDSAAYFCASPPPGGPYGYTFGSGTRLTVV.

The rearrangement uses TRBV2 and TRBJ1-5; TRBD1 agrees at 7 bases. CDR1 is SNHLY, CDR2 FYNNEI, per germline. This CDR3 contains 14 residues. V lost 6 bases and J lost 1; bases outside the gene matches: 3. The CDR3 DNA sequence: TGTGCCAGCAGGGAGGGACAGAGCAATCAGCCCCAGCATTTT. Protein product: CASREGQSNQPQHF.

The chain is built from TRBV7-9 and TRBJ2-7, with TRBD1 as a possible D gene (6 bases). V lost 1 base to trimming and J lost 2 bases, with 9 bases between them. Germline CDR1 SEHNR, CDR2 FQNEAQ (reference sequence). The CDR3 covers 14 residues. The CDR3 reads CASSLDQGPYEQYF. The CDR3 DNA reads as TGTGCCAGCAGCTTAGACCAGGGGCCCTACGAGCAGTACTTC.